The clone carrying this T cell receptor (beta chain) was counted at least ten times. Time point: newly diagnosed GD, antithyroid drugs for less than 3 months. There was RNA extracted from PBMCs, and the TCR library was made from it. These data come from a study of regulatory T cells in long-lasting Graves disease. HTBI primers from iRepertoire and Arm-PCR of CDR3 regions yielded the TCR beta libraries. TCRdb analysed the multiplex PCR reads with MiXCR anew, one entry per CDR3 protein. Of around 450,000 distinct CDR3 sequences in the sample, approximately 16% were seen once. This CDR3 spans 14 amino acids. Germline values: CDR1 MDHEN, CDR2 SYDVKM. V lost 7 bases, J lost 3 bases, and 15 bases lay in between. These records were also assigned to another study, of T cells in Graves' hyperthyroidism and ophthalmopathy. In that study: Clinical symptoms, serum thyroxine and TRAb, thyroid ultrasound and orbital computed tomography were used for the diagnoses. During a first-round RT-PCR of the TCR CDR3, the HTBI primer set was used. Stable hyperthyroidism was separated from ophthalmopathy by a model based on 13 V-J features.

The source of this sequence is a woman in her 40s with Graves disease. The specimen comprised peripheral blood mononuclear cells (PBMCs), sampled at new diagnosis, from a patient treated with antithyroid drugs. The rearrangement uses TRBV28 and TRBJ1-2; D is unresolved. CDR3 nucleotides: TGTGCCAGCACGGATGGAAAATCTGACTATGGCTACACCTTC. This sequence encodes CASTDGKSDYGYTF.